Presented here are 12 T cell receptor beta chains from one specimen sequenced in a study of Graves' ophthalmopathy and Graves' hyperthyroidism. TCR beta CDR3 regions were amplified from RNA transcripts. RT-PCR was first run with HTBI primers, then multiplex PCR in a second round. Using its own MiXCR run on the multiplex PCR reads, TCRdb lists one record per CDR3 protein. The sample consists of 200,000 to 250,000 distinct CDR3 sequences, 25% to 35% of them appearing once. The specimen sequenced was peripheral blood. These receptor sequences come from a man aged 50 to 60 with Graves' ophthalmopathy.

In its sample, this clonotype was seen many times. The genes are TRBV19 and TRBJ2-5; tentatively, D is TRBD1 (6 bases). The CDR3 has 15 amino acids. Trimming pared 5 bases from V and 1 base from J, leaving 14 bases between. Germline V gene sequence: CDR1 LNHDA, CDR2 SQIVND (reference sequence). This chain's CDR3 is CASSVLDSSQETQYF. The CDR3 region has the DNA TGTGCCAGTAGTGTCCTGGACAGCTCCCAAGAGACCCAGTACTTC.

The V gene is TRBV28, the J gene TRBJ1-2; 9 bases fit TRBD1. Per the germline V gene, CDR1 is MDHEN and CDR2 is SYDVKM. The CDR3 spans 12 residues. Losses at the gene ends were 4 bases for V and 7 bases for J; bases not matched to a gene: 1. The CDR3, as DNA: TGTGCCAGCAGTTGGGACAGGGCTGGCTACACCTTC. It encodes CASSWDRAGYTF.

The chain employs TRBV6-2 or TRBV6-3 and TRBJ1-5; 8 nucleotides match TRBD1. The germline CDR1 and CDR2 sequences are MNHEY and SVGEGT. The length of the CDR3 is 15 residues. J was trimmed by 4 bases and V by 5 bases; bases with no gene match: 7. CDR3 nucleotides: TGTGCCAGCAGTACTCGGACAGGGTGGAATCAGCCCCAGCATTTT. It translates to CASSTRTGWNQPQHF.

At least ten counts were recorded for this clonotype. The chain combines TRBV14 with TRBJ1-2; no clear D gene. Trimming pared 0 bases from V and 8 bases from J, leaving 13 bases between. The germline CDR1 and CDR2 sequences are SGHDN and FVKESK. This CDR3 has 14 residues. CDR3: CASSQESWGGGYTF. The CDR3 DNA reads TGTGCCAGCAGCCAAGAGTCCTGGGGAGGGGGCTACACCTTC. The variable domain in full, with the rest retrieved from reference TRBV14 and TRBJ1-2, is EAGVTQFPSHSVIEKGQTVTLRCDPISGHDNLYWYRRVMGKEIKFLLHFVKESKQDESGMPNNRFLAERTGGTYSTLKVQPAELEDSGVYFCASSQESWGGGYTFGSGTRLTVV.

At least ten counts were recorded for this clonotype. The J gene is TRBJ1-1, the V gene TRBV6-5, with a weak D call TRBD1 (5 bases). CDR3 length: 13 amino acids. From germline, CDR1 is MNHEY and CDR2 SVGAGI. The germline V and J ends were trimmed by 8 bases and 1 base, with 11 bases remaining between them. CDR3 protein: CASPRQGNTEAFF. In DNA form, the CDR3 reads TGTGCCAGCCCCCGGCAGGGGAACACTGAAGCTTTCTTT.

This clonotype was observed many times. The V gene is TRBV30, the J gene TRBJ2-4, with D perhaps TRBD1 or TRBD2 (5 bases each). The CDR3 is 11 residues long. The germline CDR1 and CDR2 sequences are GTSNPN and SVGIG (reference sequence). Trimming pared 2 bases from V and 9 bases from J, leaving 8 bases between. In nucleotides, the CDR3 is TGTGCCTGGAGTAGTGGGGGCATTCAGTACTTC. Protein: CAWSSGGIQYF. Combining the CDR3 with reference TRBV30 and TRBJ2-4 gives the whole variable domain SQTIHQWPATLVQPVGSPLSLECTVEGTSNPNLYWYRQAAGRGLQLLFYSVGIGQISSEVPQNLSASRPQDRQFILSSKKLLLSDSGFYLCAWSSGGIQYFGAGTRLSVL.

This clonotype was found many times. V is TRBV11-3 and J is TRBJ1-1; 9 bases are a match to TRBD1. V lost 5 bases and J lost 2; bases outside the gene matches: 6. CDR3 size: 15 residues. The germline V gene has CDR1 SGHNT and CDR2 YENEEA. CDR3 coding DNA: TGTGCCAGCAGCGCCGGGACAGGGAGAAACACTGAAGCTTTCTTT. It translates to CASSAGTGRNTEAFF.

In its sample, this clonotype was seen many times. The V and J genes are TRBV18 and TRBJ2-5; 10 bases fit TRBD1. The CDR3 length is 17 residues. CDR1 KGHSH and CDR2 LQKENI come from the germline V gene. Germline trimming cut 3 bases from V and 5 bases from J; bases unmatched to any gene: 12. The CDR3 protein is CASSPNPTGQGTETQYF. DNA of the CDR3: TGTGCCAGCTCACCCAACCCAACGGGACAGGGGACGGAGACCCAGTACTTC.

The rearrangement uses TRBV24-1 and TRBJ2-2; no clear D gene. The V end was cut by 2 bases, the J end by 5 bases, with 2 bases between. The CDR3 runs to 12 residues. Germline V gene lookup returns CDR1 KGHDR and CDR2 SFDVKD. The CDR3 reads CATSDWTGELFF. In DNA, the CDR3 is TGTGCCACCAGTGATTGGACCGGGGAGCTGTTTTTT.

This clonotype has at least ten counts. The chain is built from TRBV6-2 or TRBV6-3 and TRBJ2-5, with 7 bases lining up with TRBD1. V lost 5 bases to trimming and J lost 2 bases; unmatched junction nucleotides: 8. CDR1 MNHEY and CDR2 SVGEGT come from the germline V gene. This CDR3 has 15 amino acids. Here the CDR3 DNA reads TGTGCCAGCAGTCCCCGGACAGGAGCGCAAGAGACCCAGTACTTC. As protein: CASSPRTGAQETQYF.

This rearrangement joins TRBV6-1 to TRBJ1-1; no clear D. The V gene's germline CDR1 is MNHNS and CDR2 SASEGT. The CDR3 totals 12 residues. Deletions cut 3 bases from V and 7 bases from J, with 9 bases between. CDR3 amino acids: CASSDRLNEAFF. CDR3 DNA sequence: TGTGCCAGCAGTGACAGGCTCAATGAAGCTTTCTTT.

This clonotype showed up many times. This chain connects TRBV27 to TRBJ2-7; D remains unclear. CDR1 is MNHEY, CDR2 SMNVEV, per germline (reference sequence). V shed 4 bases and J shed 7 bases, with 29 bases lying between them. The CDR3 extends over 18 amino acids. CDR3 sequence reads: CASSSWVLVRLRQREQYF. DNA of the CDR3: TGTGCCAGCAGTTCTTGGGTCCTTGTCCGCCTCCGTCAACGAGAGCAGTACTTC.